The T cell receptor beta chain under discussion was sequenced for a study of CD8+CD57+ T cells in acquired aplastic anemia. Study at large: Sorting CD4+ and CD8+ cells gave DNA averaging approximately 3 ug. General observations from the study: No significant difference in CD8+ Simpson's diversity was found between patients and controls. Comparison of patients with controls identified approximately 28 shared CD8+ CDR3 sequences.

To note about this clonotype: Its antigen is not known. An end of the junction differs from the germline gene, which may be a read error.

This CDR3 comprises 14 residues. In germline, CDR1 is ENHRY, CDR2 SYGVKD. Genomic DNA served as template for TCR beta VDJ and CDR3 profiling. TCRdb called the reads again in MiXCR, with one record for every CDR3 protein. Of roughly 240,000 distinct CDR3 sequences listed, around 43% are singletons. Sequencing involved patients with CD8+CD57+ cell expansion previously shown by flow cytometry. Severe acquired aplastic anemia was present in every patient. This receptor was taken from a human donor with aplastic anemia. The V and J genes are TRBV10-3 and TRBJ2-7; TRBD1 matches at 9 bases. The sequencing input was sorted CD4+, CD8+, or CD8+CD57+ T cells (not recorded which) from PBMCs. The CDR3 DNA reads as TGCGCCATCAGCTCCGGGACAGGGACGGTCGAGCAGTACTTC. Translation: CAISSGTGTVEQYF.